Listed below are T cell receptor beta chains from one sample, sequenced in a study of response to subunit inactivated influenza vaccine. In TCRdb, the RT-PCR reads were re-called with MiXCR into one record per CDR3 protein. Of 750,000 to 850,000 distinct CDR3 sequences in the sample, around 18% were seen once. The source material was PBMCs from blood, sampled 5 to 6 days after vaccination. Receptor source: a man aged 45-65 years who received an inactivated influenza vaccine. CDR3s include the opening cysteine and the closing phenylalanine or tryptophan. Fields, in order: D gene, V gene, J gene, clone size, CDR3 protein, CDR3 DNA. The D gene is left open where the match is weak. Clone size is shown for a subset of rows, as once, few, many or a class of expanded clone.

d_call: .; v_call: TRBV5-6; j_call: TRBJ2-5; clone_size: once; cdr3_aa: CASSLDLGGETQYF; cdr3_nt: TGTGCCAGCAGCTTGGATCTGGGGGGAGAGACCCAGTACTTC
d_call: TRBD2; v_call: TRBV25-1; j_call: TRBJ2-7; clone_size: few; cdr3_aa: CASSESASGSYEQYF; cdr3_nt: TGTGCCAGCAGTGAATCGGCTAGCGGGAGTTACGAGCAGTACTTC
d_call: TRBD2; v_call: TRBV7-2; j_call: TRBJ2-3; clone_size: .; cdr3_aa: CASSLRGGADTQYF; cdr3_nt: TGTGCCAGCAGCTTACGGGGGGGCGCAGATACGCAGTATTTT
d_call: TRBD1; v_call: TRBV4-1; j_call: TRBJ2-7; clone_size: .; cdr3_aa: CASSQEWQGAGEQYF; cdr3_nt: TGCGCCAGCAGCCAAGAATGGCAGGGGGCTGGTGAGCAGTACTTC
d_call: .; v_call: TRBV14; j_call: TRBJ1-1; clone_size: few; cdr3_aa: CASSQKRGYWAFF; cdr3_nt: TGTGCCAGCAGCCAAAAAAGGGGCTATTGGGCTTTCTTT
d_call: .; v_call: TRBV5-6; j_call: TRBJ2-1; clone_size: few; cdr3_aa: CASSSDIYNEQFF; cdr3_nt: TGTGCCAGCAGCTCAGACATTTACAATGAGCAGTTCTTC
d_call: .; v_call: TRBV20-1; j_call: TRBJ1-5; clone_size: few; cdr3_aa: CSANKGNSNQPQHF; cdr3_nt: TGCAGTGCTAATAAGGGGAATAGCAATCAGCCCCAGCATTTT
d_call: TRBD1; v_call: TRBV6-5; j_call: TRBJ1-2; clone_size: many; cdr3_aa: CASSYSTPLGQGNYGYTF; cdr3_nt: TGTGCCAGCAGTTACTCGACCCCGTTGGGACAGGGGAACTATGGCTACACCTTC
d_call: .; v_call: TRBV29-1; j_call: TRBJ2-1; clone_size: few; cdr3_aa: CSVEDRTHYDEQFF; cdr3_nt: TGCAGCGTTGAAGATCGAACTCACTACGATGAGCAGTTCTTC
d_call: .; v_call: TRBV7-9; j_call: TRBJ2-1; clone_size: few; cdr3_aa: CASSQVGQPPNEQFF; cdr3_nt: TGTGCCAGCAGCCAAGTAGGACAGCCGCCGAATGAGCAGTTCTTC
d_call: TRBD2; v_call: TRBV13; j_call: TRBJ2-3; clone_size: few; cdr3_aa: CASSTLAGGPNTQYF; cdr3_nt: TGTGCCAGCAGCACCTTAGCGGGGGGGCCAAATACGCAGTATTTT
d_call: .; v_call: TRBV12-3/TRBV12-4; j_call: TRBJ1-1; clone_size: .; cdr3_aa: CASSQGWSEAFF; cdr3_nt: TGTGCCAGCAGTCAGGGGTGGAGTGAAGCTTTCTTT
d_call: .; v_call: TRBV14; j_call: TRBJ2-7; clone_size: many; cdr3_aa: CASSRSSTAEQYF; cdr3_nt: TGTGCCAGCAGCAGGAGCTCAACGGCCGAGCAGTACTTC
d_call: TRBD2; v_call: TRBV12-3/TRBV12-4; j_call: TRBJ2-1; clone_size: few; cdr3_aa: CASSYGLAGVNEQFF; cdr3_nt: TGTGCCAGCAGTTACGGGCTAGCGGGAGTTAATGAGCAGTTCTTC
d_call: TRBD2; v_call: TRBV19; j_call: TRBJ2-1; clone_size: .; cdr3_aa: CASSIRGLAGGEQFF; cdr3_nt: TGTGCCAGTAGTATAAGGGGACTAGCGGGAGGTGAGCAGTTCTTC
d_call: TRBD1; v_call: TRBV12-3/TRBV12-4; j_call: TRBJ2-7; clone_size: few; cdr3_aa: CASRPGTGFEQYF; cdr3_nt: TGTGCCAGCAGGCCCGGGACAGGGTTCGAGCAGTACTTC
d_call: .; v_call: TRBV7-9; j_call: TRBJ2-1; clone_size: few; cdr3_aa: CASSSGTQNNEQFF; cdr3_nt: TGTGCCAGCAGCTCCGGGACACAGAACAATGAGCAGTTCTTC
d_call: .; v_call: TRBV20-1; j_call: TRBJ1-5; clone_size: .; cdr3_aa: CSARSTGSQPQHF; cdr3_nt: TGCAGTGCTAGATCTACAGGGTCTCAGCCCCAGCATTTT
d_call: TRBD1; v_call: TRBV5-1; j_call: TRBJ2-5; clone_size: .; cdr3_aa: CASSGDRGLETQYF; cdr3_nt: TGCGCCAGCAGCGGGGACAGGGGGCTCGAGACCCAGTACTTC
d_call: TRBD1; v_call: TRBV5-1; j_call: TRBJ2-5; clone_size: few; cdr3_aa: CASSWGQGRETQYF; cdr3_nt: TGCGCCAGCAGCTGGGGACAGGGGCGAGAGACCCAGTACTTC
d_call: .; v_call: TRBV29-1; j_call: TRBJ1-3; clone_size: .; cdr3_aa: CSVGKDSGNTIYF; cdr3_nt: TGCAGCGTTGGGAAGGACTCTGGAAACACCATATATTTT
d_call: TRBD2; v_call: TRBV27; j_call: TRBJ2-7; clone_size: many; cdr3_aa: CASRGLAGGYEQYF; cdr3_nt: TGTGCCAGCCGAGGACTAGCGGGGGGTTACGAGCAGTACTTC
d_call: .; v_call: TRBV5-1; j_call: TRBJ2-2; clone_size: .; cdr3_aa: CASSVGQSGTGELFF; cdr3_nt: TGCGCCAGCAGCGTTGGACAGTCGGGCACCGGGGAGCTGTTTTTT
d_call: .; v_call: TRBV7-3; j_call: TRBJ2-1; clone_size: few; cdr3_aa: CASSSIPRVGGVYEQFF; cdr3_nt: TGTGCCAGCAGCTCCATACCCCGGGTCGGCGGTGTTTATGAGCAGTTCTTC
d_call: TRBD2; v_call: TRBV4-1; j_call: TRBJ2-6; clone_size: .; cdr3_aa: CASSQDLWTSGGAAGANVLTF; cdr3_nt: TGCGCCAGCAGCCAAGATCTTTGGACTAGCGGGGGGGCAGCTGGGGCCAACGTCCTGACTTTC
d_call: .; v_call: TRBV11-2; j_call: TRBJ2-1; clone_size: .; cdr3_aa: CASSLGYSSSYNEQFF; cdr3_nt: TGTGCCAGCAGCTTAGGGTACAGCAGCTCCTACAATGAGCAGTTCTTC
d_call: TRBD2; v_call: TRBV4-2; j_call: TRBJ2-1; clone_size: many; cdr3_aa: CASRPTSGGEYEQFF; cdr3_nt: TGTGCCAGCAGACCTACTAGCGGGGGAGAATATGAGCAGTTCTTC
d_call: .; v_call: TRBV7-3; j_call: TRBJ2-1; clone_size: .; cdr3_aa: CASRPTGANNEQFF; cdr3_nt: TGTGCCAGCCGCCCAACGGGGGCCAACAATGAGCAGTTCTTC
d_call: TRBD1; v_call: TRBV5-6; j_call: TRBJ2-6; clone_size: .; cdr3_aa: CASSQRTGVGISSGANVLTF; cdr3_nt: TGTGCCAGCAGCCAGAGGACAGGGGTAGGGATAAGCTCTGGGGCCAACGTCCTGACTTTC
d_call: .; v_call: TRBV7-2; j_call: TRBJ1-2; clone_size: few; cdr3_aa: CASSPLIDGYGYTF; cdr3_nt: TGTGCCAGCAGCCCCCTCATCGATGGCTATGGCTACACCTTC
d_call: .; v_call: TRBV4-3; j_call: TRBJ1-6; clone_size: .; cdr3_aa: CASSQGGPNSPLHF; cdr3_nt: TGCGCCAGCAGCCAAGGAGGCCCGAATTCACCCCTCCACTTT
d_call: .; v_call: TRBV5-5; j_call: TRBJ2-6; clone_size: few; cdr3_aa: CASTSHNSGANVLTF; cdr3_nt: TGTGCCAGCACCTCCCATAACTCTGGGGCCAACGTCCTGACTTTC
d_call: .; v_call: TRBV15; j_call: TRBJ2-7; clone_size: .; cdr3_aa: CATSRDWGASYEQYF; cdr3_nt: TGTGCCACCAGCAGAGATTGGGGGGCTAGTTACGAGCAGTACTTC
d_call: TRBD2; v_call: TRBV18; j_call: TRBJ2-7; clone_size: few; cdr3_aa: CASSAGGGSTYEQYF; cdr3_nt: TGTGCCAGCTCAGCCGGCGGGGGAAGCACCTACGAGCAGTACTTC
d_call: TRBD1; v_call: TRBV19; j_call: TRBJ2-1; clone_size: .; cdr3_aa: CASRGTVGPSEQFF; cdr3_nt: TGTGCCAGTAGGGGGACAGTCGGGCCGAGTGAGCAGTTCTTC
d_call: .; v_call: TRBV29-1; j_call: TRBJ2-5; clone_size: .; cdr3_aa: CSAGWGETQYF; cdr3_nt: TGCAGCGCCGGCTGGGGGGAGACCCAGTACTTC
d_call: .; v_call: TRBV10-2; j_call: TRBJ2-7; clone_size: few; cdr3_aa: CASSENTYTYEQYF; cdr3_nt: TGCGCCAGCAGTGAGAATACCTACACCTACGAGCAGTACTTC
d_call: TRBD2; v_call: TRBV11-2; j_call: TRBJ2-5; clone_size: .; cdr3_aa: CASSLSRLAGGPETQYF; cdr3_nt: TGTGCCAGCAGCCTTAGCCGACTAGCGGGGGGGCCTGAGACCCAGTACTTC
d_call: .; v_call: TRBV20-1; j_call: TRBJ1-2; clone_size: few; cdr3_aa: CSASKIGPPNYGYTF; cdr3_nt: TGCAGTGCTTCGAAAATCGGACCTCCTAACTATGGCTACACCTTC
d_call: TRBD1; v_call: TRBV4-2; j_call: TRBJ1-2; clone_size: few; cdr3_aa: CASSQEVTGDANYGYTF; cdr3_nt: TGTGCCAGCAGCCAAGAGGTGACAGGGGACGCTAACTATGGCTACACCTTC
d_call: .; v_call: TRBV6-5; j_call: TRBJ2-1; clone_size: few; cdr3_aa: CASSSSAGPKYNEQFF; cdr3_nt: TGTGCCAGCAGTTCCTCCGCCGGCCCCAAGTACAATGAGCAGTTCTTC
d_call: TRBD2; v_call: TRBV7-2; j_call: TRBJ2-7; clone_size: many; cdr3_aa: CASSLGLAGPYEQYF; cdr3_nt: TGTGCCAGCAGTTTGGGACTAGCGGGTCCCTACGAGCAGTACTTC
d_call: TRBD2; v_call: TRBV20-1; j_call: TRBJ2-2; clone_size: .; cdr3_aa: CSASGGAGTGELFF; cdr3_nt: TGCAGTGCTAGCGGGGGGGCCGGCACCGGGGAGCTGTTTTTT
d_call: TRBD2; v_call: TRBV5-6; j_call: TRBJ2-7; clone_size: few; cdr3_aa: CASSPRLAGPMAEQYF; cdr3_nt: TGTGCCAGCAGCCCCCGACTAGCGGGACCCATGGCCGAGCAGTACTTC
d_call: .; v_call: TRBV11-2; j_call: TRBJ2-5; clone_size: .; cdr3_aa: CASSFGSLETQYF; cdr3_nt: TGTGCCAGCAGCTTTGGCTCCCTTGAGACCCAGTACTTC
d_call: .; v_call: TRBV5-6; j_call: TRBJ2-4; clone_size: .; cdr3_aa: CASSLGGRGDIQYF; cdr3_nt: TGTGCCAGCAGCTTGGGAGGGAGAGGTGACATTCAGTACTTC
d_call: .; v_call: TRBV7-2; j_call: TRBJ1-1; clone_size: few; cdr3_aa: CASSRSMSDGEAFF; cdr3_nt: TGTGCCAGCAGTCGAAGTATGTCGGACGGTGAAGCTTTCTTT
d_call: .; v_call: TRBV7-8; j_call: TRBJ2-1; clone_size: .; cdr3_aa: CASSWRGDHNEQFF; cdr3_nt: TGTGCCAGCAGCTGGAGGGGGGACCACAATGAGCAGTTCTTC
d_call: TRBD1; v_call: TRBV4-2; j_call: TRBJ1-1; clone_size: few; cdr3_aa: CASSQDPWQGANTEAFF; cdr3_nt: TGTGCCAGCAGCCAAGATCCATGGCAGGGGGCGAACACTGAAGCTTTCTTT
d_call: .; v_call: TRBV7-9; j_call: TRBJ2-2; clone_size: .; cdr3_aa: CASSWGRFGELFF; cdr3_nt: TGTGCCAGCAGCTGGGGGCGGTTCGGGGAGCTGTTTTTT
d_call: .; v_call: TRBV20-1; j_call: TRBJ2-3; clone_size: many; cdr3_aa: CSASLNRGMTDTQYF; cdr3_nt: TGCAGTGCTAGCCTTAATAGGGGCATGACAGATACGCAGTATTTT